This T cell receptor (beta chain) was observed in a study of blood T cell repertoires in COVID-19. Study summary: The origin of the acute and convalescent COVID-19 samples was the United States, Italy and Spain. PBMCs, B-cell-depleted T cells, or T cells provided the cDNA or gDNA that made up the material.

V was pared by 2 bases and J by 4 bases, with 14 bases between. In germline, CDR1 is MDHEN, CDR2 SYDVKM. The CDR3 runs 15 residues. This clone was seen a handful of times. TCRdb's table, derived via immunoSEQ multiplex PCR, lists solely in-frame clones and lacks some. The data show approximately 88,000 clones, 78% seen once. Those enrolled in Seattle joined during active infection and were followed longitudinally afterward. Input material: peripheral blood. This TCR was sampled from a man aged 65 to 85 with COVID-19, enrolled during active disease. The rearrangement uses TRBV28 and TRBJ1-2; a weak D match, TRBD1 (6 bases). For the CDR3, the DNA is TGTGCCAGCAGTTTAGGGGGGGCGGATGGCTATGGCTACACCTTC. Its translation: CASSLGGADGYGYTF.